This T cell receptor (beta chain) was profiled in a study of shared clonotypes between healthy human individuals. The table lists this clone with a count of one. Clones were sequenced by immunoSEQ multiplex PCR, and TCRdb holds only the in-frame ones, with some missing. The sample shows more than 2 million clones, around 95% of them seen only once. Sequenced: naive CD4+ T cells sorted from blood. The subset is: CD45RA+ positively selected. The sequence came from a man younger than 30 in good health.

CDR3 bases: TGTGCCAGCAGTACGGGGATTCCGAAAGAGACCCAGTACTTC. Translating it yields CASSTGIPKETQYF. The J gene is TRBJ2-5, the V gene TRBV5-4; tentatively, D is TRBD2 (5 bases). Per the germline V gene, CDR1 is SGHNT and CDR2 is YYREEE (reference sequence). The CDR3 is 14 residues long. V was clipped by 5 bases and J by 3 bases, with 14 bases between them.